This paragraph reports one T cell receptor beta chain. Its target is unknown. TCR beta CDR3 amplification used RNA transcripts. HTBI primers served in a first-round RT-PCR, which a second-round multiplex PCR followed. TCRdb processed the multiplex PCR reads anew with MiXCR; each CDR3 protein has one entry. The sample contains a few hundred thousand distinct CDR3 sequences, 20% to 25% of which appear only once. These data originate in a study of Graves' ophthalmopathy and Graves' hyperthyroidism. Regarding the study as a whole: Sensitivity reached 87.88% and specificity approximately 81% for a 13-signature model separating ophthalmopathy from stable hyperthyroidism.

V lost 10 bases to trimming and J lost 11 bases; unmatched junction nucleotides: 13. CDR1 is MNHNS and CDR2 is SASEGT in the germline V gene. The CDR3 is made up of 12 amino acids. The rearrangement joins TRBV6-1 to TRBJ1-1; 7 nucleotides match TRBD1. Specimen: peripheral blood. The origin of this receptor is a woman between 50 and 59 years old with Graves' ophthalmopathy. The CDR3 here is CATILQGSFAFF. CDR3 DNA sequence: TGTGCCACCATATTACAGGGGAGCTTTGCTTTCTTT.